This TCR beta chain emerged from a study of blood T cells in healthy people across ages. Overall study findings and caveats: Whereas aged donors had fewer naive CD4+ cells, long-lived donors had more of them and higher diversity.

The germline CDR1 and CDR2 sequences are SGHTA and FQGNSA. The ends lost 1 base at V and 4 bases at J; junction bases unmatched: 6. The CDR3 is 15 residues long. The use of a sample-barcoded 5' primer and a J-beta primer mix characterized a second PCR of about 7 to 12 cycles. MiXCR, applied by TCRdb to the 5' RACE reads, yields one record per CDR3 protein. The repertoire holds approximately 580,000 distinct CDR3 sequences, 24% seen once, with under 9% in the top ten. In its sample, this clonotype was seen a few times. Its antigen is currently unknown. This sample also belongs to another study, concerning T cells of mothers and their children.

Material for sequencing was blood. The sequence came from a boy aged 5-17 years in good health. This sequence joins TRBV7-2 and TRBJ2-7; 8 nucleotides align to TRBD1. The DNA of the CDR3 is TGTGCCAGCAGCTTAGGTCCGGACAGGGTGTACGAGCAGTACTTC. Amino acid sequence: CASSLGPDRVYEQYF.